This TCR beta chain was obtained from a study of Graves' ophthalmopathy and Graves' hyperthyroidism. This CDR3 is 16 amino acids long. Trimming took 0 bases from V and 0 from J; bases not matched to a gene: 2. The germline gives CDR1 LNHNV, CDR2 YYDKDF (reference sequence). Hyperthyroidism is called stable when no ophthalmopathy develops within 18 months of follow-up. Each hyperthyroidism patient was newly diagnosed, with under 2 months' duration, and aged 18 to 65. Patients were left out if they had other autoimmune diseases, uncontrolled infections, pregnancy or lactation. From fresh peripheral blood, roughly 11 ml in volume, the PBMCs were obtained. This clonotype was picked up many times. As the template, RNA transcripts were used to amplify TCR beta CDR3 regions. Scientists carried out first-round RT-PCR using HTBI primers and then a second-round multiplex PCR. Via MiXCR, TCRdb re-called the multiplex PCR reads, giving one row per CDR3 protein. The data contain 400,000 or so distinct CDR3 sequences, 17% of them seen just once; the ten biggest clones take up 2.4%.

Sequences were obtained from peripheral blood. This rearrangement joins TRBV15 to TRBJ1-3; 7 positions agree with TRBD1. The sequence came from an adult woman with stable Graves' hyperthyroidism. CDR3 nucleotides: TGTGCCACCAGCAGAGAGGACAGGTACTCTGGAAACACCATATATTTT. The encoded protein is CATSREDRYSGNTIYF.